Included here is one TCR beta chain sequence, with context. These data originate in a study of metastatic and nonmetastatic thyroid tumors. The V gene's germline CDR1 is DFQATT and CDR2 SNEGSKA (reference sequence). V was cut by 6 bases and J by 10 bases, with 16 bases left in between. The CDR3 is 13 amino acids. TCRdb re-clonotyped the PCR reads via MiXCR. The sample has fewer than 35,000 clones, more than 25% seen once. The entire patient cohort was treatment-naive prior to thyroid surgery. The chain couples TRBV20-1 to TRBJ1-6; D call uncertain. This TCR was recovered from a female donor with papillary thyroid cancer or a benign thyroid nodule (not recorded which). Some clones in this sample may be carry-over from other donors' samples. Material for sequencing was blood. The CDR3 coding sequence is TGCAGTGCCGCGGGTAGAGGGTCGTCACCCCTCCACTTT. Translation gives CSAAGRGSSPLHF.